One and the same sample provided the 5 T cell receptor beta chains below, sequenced in a study of T cells in Graves' hyperthyroidism and ophthalmopathy. TCR beta CDR3 region amplification was performed from RNA transcripts. A first-round RT-PCR of the TCR CDR3 used the HTBI primer set. MiXCR, run by TCRdb on the multiplex PCR reads, gives a single entry per CDR3 protein. This table has 750,000 to 950,000 distinct CDR3 sequences, around 38% appearing once. The material sequenced was blood. These receptors were collected from a young man with Graves' hyperthyroidism.

At least ten counts were recorded for this clonotype. This chain connects TRBV7-9 to TRBJ1-4; possible D gene TRBD1, 6 bases. The CDR3 covers 18 residues. V was shortened by 3 bases and J by 0 bases, with 17 bases between the two germline ends. CDR1 and CDR2 (germline): SEHNR, FQNEAQ (reference sequence). The CDR3, as DNA: TGTGCCAGCAGCTTGGAGAGACAGGATTTCGCAACTAATGAAAAACTGTTTTTT. Protein product: CASSLERQDFATNEKLFF. Full variable domain (outside the CDR3, taken from reference TRBV7-9 and TRBJ1-4): DTGVSQNPRHKITKRGQNVTFRCDPISEHNRLYWYRQTLGQGPEFLTYFQNEAQLEKSRLLSDRFSAERPKGSFSTLEIQRTEQGDSAMYLCASSLERQDFATNEKLFFGSGTQLSVL.

The chain carries TRBV20-1 and TRBJ2-7, with TRBD2 matching 9 bases. J gave up 3 bases and V 1 base, and 4 bases lay outside the gene matches. This CDR3 comprises 14 residues. CDR1 DFQATT and CDR2 SNEGSKA come from the germline V gene (reference sequence). The CDR3: CSARGFSGSYEQYF. CDR3 sequence (DNA): TGCAGTGCTAGAGGGTTTAGCGGGAGCTACGAGCAGTACTTC.

About this clonotype itself: This may stem from a read error, because a much larger clone lies one nucleotide away. V gene TRBV2 combines with J gene TRBJ2-2; 8 nucleotides agree with TRBD1. The CDR3 spans 15 residues. Looked up from germline, CDR1 is SNHLY and CDR2 is FYNNEI. CDR3 DNA: TGTGCCAGCAGAGAAAGGACAGGGAACACCGGGGAGCTGGTTTTT. It encodes CASRERTGNTGELVF.

A few counts support this clonotype. This chain joins TRBV9 and TRBJ1-2; D gene uncertain. Germline V gives CDR1 SGDLS, CDR2 YYNGEE. V was clipped by 4 bases and J by 10 bases, with 14 bases between them. This CDR3 is 12 amino acids long. CDR3 DNA sequence: TGTGCCAGCAGCCAAGCCGACGCCCTCTACACCTTC. It translates to CASSQADALYTF.

There are a few counts of this clonotype. The V call is TRBV19, the J call TRBJ2-2, with D tentatively TRBD2 (5 bases). Between the trimmed V and J ends, which lost 6 bases and 1 base, there was a span of 15 bases. This CDR3 is 16 amino acids long. CDR1 is LNHDA, CDR2 SQIVND, per germline (reference sequence). The CDR3: CASSLRASRNTGELFF. The CDR3 DNA is TGTGCCAGTAGCCTTAGGGCTAGCAGGAACACCGGGGAGCTGTTTTTT. Complete variable domain (other parts from reference TRBV19 and TRBJ2-2): DGGITQSPKYLFRKEGQNVTLSCEQNLNHDAMYWYRQDPGQGLRLIYYSQIVNDFQKGDIAEGYSVSREKKESFPLTVTSAQKNPTAFYLCASSLRASRNTGELFFGEGSRLTVL.